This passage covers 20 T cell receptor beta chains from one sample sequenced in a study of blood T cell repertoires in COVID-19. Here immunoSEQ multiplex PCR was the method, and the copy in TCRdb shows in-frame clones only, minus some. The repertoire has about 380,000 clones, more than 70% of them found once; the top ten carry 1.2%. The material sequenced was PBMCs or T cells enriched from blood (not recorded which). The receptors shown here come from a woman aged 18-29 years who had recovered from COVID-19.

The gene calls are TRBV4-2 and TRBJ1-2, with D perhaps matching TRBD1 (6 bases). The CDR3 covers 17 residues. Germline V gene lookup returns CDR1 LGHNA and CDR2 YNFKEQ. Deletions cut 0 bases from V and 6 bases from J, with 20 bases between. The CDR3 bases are TGTGCCAGCAGCCAAGATCGAGGGGGAAGGGACGGACATGGCTACACCTTC. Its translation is CASSQDRGGRDGHGYTF.

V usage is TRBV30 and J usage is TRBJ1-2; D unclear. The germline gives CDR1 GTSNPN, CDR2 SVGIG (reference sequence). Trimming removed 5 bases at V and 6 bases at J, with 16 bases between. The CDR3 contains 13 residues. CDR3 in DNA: TGTGCCTGGGCGAGGCATCCGCCCAATGGCTACACCTTC. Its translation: CAWARHPPNGYTF.

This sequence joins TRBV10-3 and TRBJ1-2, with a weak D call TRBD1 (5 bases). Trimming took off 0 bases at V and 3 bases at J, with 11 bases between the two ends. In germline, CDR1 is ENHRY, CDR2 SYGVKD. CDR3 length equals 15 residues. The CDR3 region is CAISESRQGDYGYTF. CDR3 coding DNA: TGTGCCATCAGTGAGTCGAGGCAGGGTGACTATGGCTACACCTTC.

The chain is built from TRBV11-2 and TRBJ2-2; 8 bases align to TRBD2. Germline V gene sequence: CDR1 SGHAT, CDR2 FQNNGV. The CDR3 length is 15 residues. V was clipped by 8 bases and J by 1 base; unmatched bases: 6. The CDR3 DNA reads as TGTGCCAGCGGGTCCGGGGGGGTGAACACCGGGGAGCTGTTTTTT. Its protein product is CASGSGGVNTGELFF.

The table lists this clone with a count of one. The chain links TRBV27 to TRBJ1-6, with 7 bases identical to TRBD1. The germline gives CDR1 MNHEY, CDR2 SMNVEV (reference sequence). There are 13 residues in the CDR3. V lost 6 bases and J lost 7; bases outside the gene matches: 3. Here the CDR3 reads CASRGQRNSPLHF. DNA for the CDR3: TGTGCCAGCAGGGGACAGCGGAATTCACCCCTCCACTTT.

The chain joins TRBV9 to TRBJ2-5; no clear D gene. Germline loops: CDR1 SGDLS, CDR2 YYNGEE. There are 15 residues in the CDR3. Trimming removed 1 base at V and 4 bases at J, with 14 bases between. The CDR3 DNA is TGTGCCAGCAGCGTACAATCGGGTTTGGCAGAGACCCAGTACTTC. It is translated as CASSVQSGLAETQYF.

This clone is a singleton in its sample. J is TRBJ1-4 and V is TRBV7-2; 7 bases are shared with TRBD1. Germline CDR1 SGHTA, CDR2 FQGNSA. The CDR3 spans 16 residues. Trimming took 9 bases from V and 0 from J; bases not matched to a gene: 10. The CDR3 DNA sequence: TGTGCCAGGGCGGGACAGTTGGACCCAACTAATGAAAAACTGTTTTTT. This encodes CARAGQLDPTNEKLFF.

The CDR3 region is CASSLTGLAGGTDTQYF. DNA of the CDR3: TGTGCCAGCAGCTTAACAGGACTAGCGGGGGGCACAGATACGCAGTATTTT. The V call is TRBV7-3, the J call TRBJ2-3, with 13 bases fitting TRBD2. The CDR3 has 17 amino acids. The J segment lost 1 base and the V segment lost 0 bases, leaving 1 base of the junction unmatched. CDR1 is SGHTA and CDR2 is FQGTGA in the germline V gene. Filled out from reference TRBV7-3 and TRBJ2-3, the complete variable domain reads GAGVSQTPSNKVTEKGKYVELRCDPISGHTALYWYRQSLGQGPEFLIYFQGTGAADDSGLPNDRFFAVRPEGSVSTLKIQRTERGDSAVYLCASSLTGLAGGTDTQYFGPGTRLTVL.

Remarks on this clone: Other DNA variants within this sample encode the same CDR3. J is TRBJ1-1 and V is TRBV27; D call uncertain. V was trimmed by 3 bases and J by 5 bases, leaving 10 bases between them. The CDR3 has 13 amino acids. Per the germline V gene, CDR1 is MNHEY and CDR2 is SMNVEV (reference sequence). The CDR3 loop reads CASSLRGGTEAFF. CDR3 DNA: TGTGCCAGCAGTTTGCGCGGTGGAACTGAAGCTTTCTTT.

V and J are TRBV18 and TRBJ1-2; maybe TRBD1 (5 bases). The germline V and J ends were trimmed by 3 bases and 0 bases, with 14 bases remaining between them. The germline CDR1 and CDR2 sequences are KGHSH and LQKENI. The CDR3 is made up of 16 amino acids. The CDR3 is CASSPPFRQSNYGYTF. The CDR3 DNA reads TGTGCCAGCTCACCTCCTTTTCGACAGTCTAACTATGGCTACACCTTC.

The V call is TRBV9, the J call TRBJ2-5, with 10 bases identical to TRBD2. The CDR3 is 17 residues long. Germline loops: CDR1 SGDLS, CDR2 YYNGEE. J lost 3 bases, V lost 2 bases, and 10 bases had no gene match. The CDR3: CASSVGASGSAEETQYF. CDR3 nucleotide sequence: TGTGCCAGCAGCGTGGGAGCTAGCGGGAGCGCAGAAGAGACCCAGTACTTC.

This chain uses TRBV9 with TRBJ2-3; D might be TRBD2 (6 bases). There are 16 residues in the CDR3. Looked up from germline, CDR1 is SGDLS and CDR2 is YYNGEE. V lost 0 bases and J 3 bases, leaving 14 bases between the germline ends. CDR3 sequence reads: CASSVASAGRTDTQYF. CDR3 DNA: TGTGCCAGCAGCGTAGCAAGCGCAGGGAGGACAGATACGCAGTATTTT.

The CDR3 protein is CASSGGEKLFF. Written as DNA, the CDR3 is TGTGCCAGCAGCGGAGGAGAAAAACTGTTTTTT. The rearrangement joins TRBV7-9 to TRBJ1-4; the D is unclear. V lost 5 bases to trimming and J lost 8 bases, with 6 bases between them. Germline V CDR1 and CDR2: SEHNR, FQNEAQ (reference sequence). This CDR3 region has 11 residues.

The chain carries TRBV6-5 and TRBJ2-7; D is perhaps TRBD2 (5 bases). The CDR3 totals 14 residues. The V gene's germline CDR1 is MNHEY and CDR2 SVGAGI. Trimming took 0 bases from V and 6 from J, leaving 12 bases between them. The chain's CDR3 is CASSYSLREGEQYF. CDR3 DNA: TGTGCCAGCAGTTACTCGTTACGCGAGGGCGAGCAGTACTTC.

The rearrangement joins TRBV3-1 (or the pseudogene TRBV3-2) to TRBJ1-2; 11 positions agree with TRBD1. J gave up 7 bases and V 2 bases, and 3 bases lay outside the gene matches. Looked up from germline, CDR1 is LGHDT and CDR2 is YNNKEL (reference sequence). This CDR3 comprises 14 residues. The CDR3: CASSQQGQGGGYTF. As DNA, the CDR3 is TGTGCCAGCAGCCAACAGGGACAGGGGGGTGGCTACACCTTC.

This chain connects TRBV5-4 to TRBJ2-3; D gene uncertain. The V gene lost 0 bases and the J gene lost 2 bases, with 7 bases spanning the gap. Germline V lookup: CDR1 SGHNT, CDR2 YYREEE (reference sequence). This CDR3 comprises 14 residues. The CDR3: CASSLGGSTDTQYF. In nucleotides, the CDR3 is TGTGCCAGCAGCTTGGGAGGATCCACAGATACGCAGTATTTT.

The CDR3 coding sequence is TGTGCCAGCAGCCAAGAGTTTATAGGGACACCTGTCACAGATACGCAGTATTTT. Amino acid sequence: CASSQEFIGTPVTDTQYF. The rearrangement links TRBV4-2 to TRBJ2-3; TRBD1 is a possible D gene (6 bases). There are 18 residues in the CDR3. Germline CDR1 is LGHNA and CDR2 is YNFKEQ. V lost 0 bases and J 2 bases, leaving 18 bases between the germline ends.

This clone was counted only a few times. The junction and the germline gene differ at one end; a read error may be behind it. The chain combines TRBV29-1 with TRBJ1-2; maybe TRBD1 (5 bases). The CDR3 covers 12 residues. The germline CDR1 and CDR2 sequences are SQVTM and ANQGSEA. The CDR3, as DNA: TGCAGCGTGGAAGGACAAAGACATGGCTACACCTTC. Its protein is CSVEGQRHGYTF.

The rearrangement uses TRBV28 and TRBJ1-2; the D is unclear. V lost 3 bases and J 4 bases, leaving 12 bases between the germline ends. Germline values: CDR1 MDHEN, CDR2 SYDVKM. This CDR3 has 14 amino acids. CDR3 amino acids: CASSLGYPGYGYTF. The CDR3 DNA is TGTGCCAGCAGTTTGGGTTACCCGGGCTATGGCTACACCTTC.

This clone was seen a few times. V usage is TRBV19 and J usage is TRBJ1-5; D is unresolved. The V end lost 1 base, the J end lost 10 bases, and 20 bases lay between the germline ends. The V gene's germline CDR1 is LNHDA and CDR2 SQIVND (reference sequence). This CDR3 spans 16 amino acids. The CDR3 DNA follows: TGTGCCAGTAGTATAGGCGCTCTGGGCCCCAAACGCCCCCAGCATTTT. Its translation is CASSIGALGPKRPQHF.